The 30 T cell receptor beta chains listed next were all sequenced from one sample in a study of CD8 T cells in ankylosing spondylitis. Study-wide points: For ankylosing spondylitis blood, a TCR beta motif of 7 to 9 highly homologous variants appeared characteristic.

These TCRs are of unknown antigen specificity. TCRdb called the 5' RACE reads again in MiXCR, with one record for every CDR3 protein. The sample includes around 430,000 distinct CDR3 sequences, over 15% of them seen just once. Sample: blood, either unsorted or a sorted T cell fraction (not recorded which). Receptors originate from a male donor with ankylosing spondylitis.

The rearrangement joins TRBV20-1 to TRBJ2-5, with 11 bases identical to TRBD2. CDR3 length: 14 amino acids. Looked up from germline, CDR1 is DFQATT and CDR2 is SNEGSKA (reference sequence). J gave up 5 bases and V 5 bases, and 7 bases lay outside the gene matches. The CDR3 here is CSARSLAGVETQYF. CDR3 nucleotide sequence: TGCAGTGCTCGTTCACTAGCGGGAGTGGAGACCCAGTACTTC.

This clonotype was found a few times. This chain uses TRBV15 with TRBJ1-1; no firm D call. The V gene's germline CDR1 is LNHNV and CDR2 YYDKDF (reference sequence). The CDR3 sequence is 13 residues long. Trimming took 6 bases from V and 8 from J, leaving 16 bases between them. The DNA for the CDR3 is TGTGCCACCAGAGGTCAAGGTGGAAGCGAAGCTTTCTTT. This encodes CATRGQGGSEAFF.

The rearrangement joins TRBV7-3 to TRBJ2-3, with D tentatively TRBD1 (5 bases). Germline values: CDR1 SGHTA, CDR2 FQGTGA. The V and J ends lost 4 bases and 7 bases respectively, with 18 bases between them. The length of the CDR3 is 15 residues. The CDR3 region is CASSSGTGRLHTQYF. CDR3 DNA sequence: TGTGCCAGCAGCTCTGGCACAGGCAGGTTACATACGCAGTATTTT.

The rearrangement joins TRBV7-9 to TRBJ2-1, with D tentatively TRBD2 (7 bases). Trimming took off 4 bases at V and 6 bases at J, with 16 bases between the two ends. Germline assignment: CDR1 SEHNR and CDR2 FQNEAQ (reference sequence). The CDR3 loop spans 15 amino acids. Here the CDR3 DNA reads TGTGCCAGCAGCTCCCGGGGGGCCCTCGCCAATGAGCAGTTCTTC. This gives the protein CASSSRGALANEQFF.

The chain couples TRBV13 to TRBJ2-1; perhaps TRBD2 as D (7 bases). This CDR3 region has 22 residues. V was trimmed by 3 bases and J by 0 bases, leaving 30 bases between them. Looked up from germline, CDR1 is PRHDT and CDR2 is FYEKMQ (reference sequence). The CDR3 DNA is TGTGCCAGCAGCTTGATGGTGGGGCTATACAGGGAGGGCCCAGGCTCCTACAATGAGCAGTTCTTC. This sequence encodes CASSLMVGLYREGPGSYNEQFF.

The CDR3 region is CASSPANDQPQHF. The CDR3 DNA is TGTGCCAGCTCACCAGCCAATGATCAGCCCCAGCATTTT. This chain uses TRBV18 with TRBJ1-5; no definite D call. Trimming shortened V by 2 bases and J by 5 bases, and 7 bases separated the two germline ends. The CDR3 runs 13 residues. The V gene's germline CDR1 is KGHSH and CDR2 LQKENI.

The chain joins TRBV7-9 to TRBJ1-6; 7 bases map to TRBD1. In germline, CDR1 is SEHNR, CDR2 FQNEAQ (reference sequence). This CDR3 comprises 16 residues. Losses at the gene ends were 3 bases for V and 7 bases for J; bases not matched to a gene: 9. CDR3 DNA: TGTGCCAGCAGCTTCGGCGGGGACAGTCACAATTCACCCCTCCACTTT. Protein product: CASSFGGDSHNSPLHF.

This clonotype was counted many times. The chain uses TRBV12-3 or TRBV12-4 and TRBJ2-7, with D possibly matching TRBD2 (5 bases). There are 13 residues in the CDR3. Trimming shortened V by 1 base and J by 7 bases, and 11 bases separated the two germline ends. Written as DNA, the CDR3 is TGTGCCAGCAGTTTAGGAGGGTCCGGAGAGCAGTACTTC. Protein sequence: CASSLGGSGEQYF.

This chain connects TRBV29-1 to TRBJ1-2; D uncertain. Germline V gene sequence: CDR1 SQVTM, CDR2 ANQGSEA. The CDR3 is 12 amino acids. V lost 0 bases and J lost 4, with 6 bases in between. This CDR3 is CSVEESRYGYTF. The CDR3 nucleotides are TGCAGCGTTGAAGAAAGCCGCTATGGCTACACCTTC.

Remarks on this clonotype: An end of the junction differs from the germline gene, which may be a read error. This chain connects TRBV18 to TRBJ2-7, with D perhaps being TRBD1 or TRBD2 (5 bases each). The CDR3 is 15 amino acids. Germline V CDR1 and CDR2: KGHSH, LQKENI. The CDR3 loop is CSSSPGFGTAYEQYF. The CDR3 DNA reads as TGTTCCAGCTCACCTGGATTCGGGACGGCCTACGAGCAGTACTTC.

This clonotype was observed at least ten times. The genes are TRBV12-3 or TRBV12-4 and TRBJ2-3; TRBD2 matches at 10 bases. The CDR3 has 15 amino acids. The J segment lost 5 bases and the V segment lost 7 bases, leaving 9 bases of the junction unmatched. The CDR3 protein is CASKTGTSVVDTQYF. As DNA, the CDR3 is TGTGCCAGCAAGACCGGGACTAGCGTTGTAGATACGCAGTATTTT.

J is TRBJ1-1 and V is TRBV20-1; 9 nucleotides match TRBD1. The CDR3 has 13 amino acids. The J segment lost 5 bases and the V segment lost 5 bases, leaving 6 bases of the junction unmatched. CDR1 and CDR2 (germline): DFQATT, SNEGSKA (reference sequence). Here the CDR3 DNA reads TGCAGTGCTGCAAAACAGGGGGCTACTGAAGCTTTCTTT. It specifies CSAAKQGATEAFF.

As DNA, the CDR3 is TGTGCCAGCTCCCACGGACAGAGCAATCAGCCCCAGCATTTT. Encoded protein: CASSHGQSNQPQHF. This chain links TRBV18 with TRBJ1-5, with a weak D call TRBD1 (6 bases). CDR3 length: 14 amino acids. V was cut by 6 bases and J by 1 base, with 10 bases left in between. CDR1 is KGHSH, CDR2 LQKENI, per germline.

This clonotype was detected ten times or more. This chain uses TRBV6-2 or TRBV6-3 with TRBJ2-2; D not resolved. The V end was cut by 4 bases, the J end by 1 base, with 10 bases between. Germline V lookup: CDR1 MNHEY, CDR2 SVGEGT. This CDR3 is 15 amino acids long. The CDR3 spells CASSFPLVNTGELFF. DNA for the CDR3: TGTGCCAGCAGTTTCCCCTTGGTGAACACCGGGGAGCTGTTTTTT.

This clonotype appeared a few times. The chain joins TRBV9 to TRBJ1-6, with a tentative D call TRBD1 (5 bases). The CDR3 has 14 amino acids. Trimming stripped 0 bases from V and 11 bases from J, with 12 bases between. Germline CDR1 SGDLS, CDR2 YYNGEE. The CDR3 DNA follows: TGTGCCAGCAGCGTAGCGGGGGATGGGACACCCCTCCACTTT. This translates into CASSVAGDGTPLHF.

In its sample, this clonotype was seen many times. The J gene is TRBJ1-1, the V gene TRBV30; D remains ambiguous. This CDR3 comprises 11 residues. The V and J ends lost 5 bases and 1 base respectively, with 5 bases between them. Germline V lookup: CDR1 GTSNPN, CDR2 SVGIG (reference sequence). For the CDR3, the DNA is TGTGCCTGGGGAAGGAACACTGAAGCTTTCTTT. Translating gives CAWGRNTEAFF.

This clonotype was recorded a few times. The rearrangement joins TRBV5-5 to TRBJ1-1; D ambiguous. Looked up from germline, CDR1 is SGHKS and CDR2 is YYEKEE (reference sequence). This CDR3 comprises 13 residues. V was cut by 0 bases and J by 4 bases, with 7 bases left in between. The CDR3 DNA is TGTGCCAGCAGCTTGGAGGCTCGCACTGAAGCTTTCTTT. It translates to CASSLEARTEAFF.

The chain links TRBV7-9 to TRBJ2-5; 11 nucleotides match TRBD2. There are 16 residues in the CDR3. The V gene's germline CDR1 is SEHNR and CDR2 FQNEAQ (reference sequence). The junction had 2 bases not matched to a gene; V was cut back by 0 bases and J by 2 bases. CDR3 DNA: TGTGCCAGCAGCTTAGCCTGGACTAGCGGGCAAGAGACCCAGTACTTC. Protein product: CASSLAWTSGQETQYF.

The V and J genes are TRBV9 and TRBJ1-1; D remains unclear. The CDR3 totals 13 residues. Deletions cut 2 bases from V and 5 bases from J, with 10 bases between. The V gene's germline CDR1 is SGDLS and CDR2 YYNGEE. This chain's CDR3 is CASSVEGWTEAFF. The CDR3 nucleotides read TGTGCCAGCAGCGTCGAAGGTTGGACTGAAGCTTTCTTT.

The table lists this clonotype with many counts. The chain has TRBV28 and TRBJ2-3, with TRBD2 identical over 7 bases. V gave up 3 bases and J gave up 3 bases; unmatched junction bases: 12. The CDR3 is 17 residues long. The germline V gene encodes CDR1 MDHEN and CDR2 SYDVKM. This CDR3 reads CASSFWGEAGATDTQYF. CDR3 bases: TGTGCCAGCAGTTTTTGGGGTGAGGCGGGAGCGACAGATACGCAGTATTTT.

A note on this clonotype: At one boundary the junction diverges from the germline segment, which might be a read error. CDR3 coding DNA: TGTGCCAGCAGTGAAGGGGACAGCAAACTCTCACAGTGG. This sequence encodes CASSEGDSKLSQW. The J gene is TRBJ1-1, the V gene TRBV6-1, with 7 bases matching TRBD1. Germline V gene data show CDR1 as MNHNS and CDR2 as SASEGT. This CDR3 spans 13 amino acids.

This chain links TRBV20-1 with TRBJ2-1, with 7 bases fitting TRBD2. The germline CDR1 and CDR2 sequences are DFQATT and SNEGSKA (reference sequence). With V trimmed by 6 bases and J by 7 bases, 18 bases remained unmatched. The CDR3 loop spans 16 amino acids. The CDR3 sequence: CSARSKETSFRNEQFF. CDR3 DNA: TGCAGTGCCCGGTCTAAGGAGACTAGCTTTCGGAATGAGCAGTTCTTC.

This clonotype appeared many times. V and J are TRBV25-1 and TRBJ1-4, with D perhaps TRBD1 (6 bases). The CDR3 sequence is 15 residues long. CDR1 is MGHDK, CDR2 SYGVNS, per germline. Trimming removed 2 bases from V and 8 bases from J, with 15 bases in between. CDR3 loop: CASSEEGRGVEKLFF. The CDR3 DNA sequence: TGTGCCAGCAGTGAAGAGGGCAGGGGAGTGGAAAAACTGTTTTTT.

This clonotype was found a few times. The junction departs from the called germline gene at one end, perhaps through a read error. This chain links TRBV11-2 with TRBJ2-1, with D maybe TRBD1 (5 bases). CDR3 size: 12 residues. Looked up from germline, CDR1 is SGHAT and CDR2 is FQNNGV. CDR3 nucleotide sequence: TGTGCCAGCAGCTTAGTCGGCTCAGGGATGGTCTTC. Encoded protein: CASSLVGSGMVF.

This clonotype was recorded a few times. The rearrangement joins TRBV28 to TRBJ2-5; 7 bases are shared with TRBD2. The germline CDR1 and CDR2 sequences are MDHEN and SYDVKM. Losses at the gene ends were 5 bases for V and 4 bases for J; bases not matched to a gene: 19. This CDR3 contains 18 residues. CDR3 DNA sequence: TGTGCCAGCAGTCCCTCCCCCGGACTAGGAACCACGGCAGAGACCCAGTACTTC. This encodes CASSPSPGLGTTAETQYF.

The CDR3 here is CASSRLAGAFNEQFF. CDR3 in DNA: TGTGCCAGCAGCCGCCTAGCGGGGGCTTTCAATGAGCAGTTCTTC. This chain links TRBV6-1 with TRBJ2-1; 10 nucleotides align to TRBD2. The CDR3 covers 15 residues. V gave up 6 bases and J gave up 6 bases; unmatched junction bases: 8. The V gene's germline CDR1 is MNHNS and CDR2 SASEGT.

This clonotype was counted between two and nine times. This rearrangement joins TRBV10-3 to TRBJ1-1; D unresolved. The CDR3 runs to 11 residues. CDR1 and CDR2 from the germline V gene are ENHRY and SYGVKD. The V gene lost 4 bases and the J gene lost 6 bases, with 6 bases spanning the gap. The DNA for the CDR3 is TGTGCCATCAGTGGTCTGGCTGAAGCTTTCTTT. It codes for CAISGLAEAFF.

This clonotype was seen only a few times. The genes are TRBV20-1 and TRBJ2-3; no firm D call. V was shortened by 0 bases and J by 3 bases, with 4 bases between the two germline ends. The CDR3 is made up of 12 amino acids. CDR1 DFQATT and CDR2 SNEGSKA come from the germline V gene (reference sequence). DNA for the CDR3: TGCAGTGCTAGAGATCAAACAGATACGCAGTATTTT. Its translation is CSARDQTDTQYF.

This clonotype showed up just a few times. The J gene is TRBJ1-2, the V gene TRBV6-6; 7 bases align to TRBD1. V was clipped by 6 bases and J by 3 bases; unmatched bases: 1. The CDR3 covers 12 residues. In germline, CDR1 is MNHNY, CDR2 SVGAGI (reference sequence). The CDR3 loop reads CASRTGDYGYTF. CDR3 DNA: TGTGCCAGCAGAACAGGGGACTATGGCTACACCTTC.

This sequence joins TRBV12-3 or TRBV12-4 and TRBJ1-4, with 8 bases identical to TRBD1. CDR3 size: 15 residues. The V segment lost 4 bases and the J segment 0 bases; nucleotides outside the gene matches: 1. The CDR3 nucleotides are TGTGCCAGCAGTTCGGGACAGGCAACTAATGAAAAACTGTTTTTT. Translated, it gives CASSSGQATNEKLFF.